The 29 T cell receptor beta chains presented below share a single source sample, sequenced in a study of cytomegalovirus exposure and HLA in healthy donors. The PCR ran on 60 Vbeta and 13 Jbeta primers. Generated by immunoSEQ multiplex PCR, the TCRdb table keeps only in-frame clones and is missing some. Of 100,000 to 120,000 clones in the sample, 76% were seen once. The material sequenced was PBMCs. The source is a man aged 35-49 years in good health and CMV-seropositive.

The V gene is TRBV28, the J gene TRBJ1-4, with D hard to call. The ends were cut back, 10 bases at V and 0 bases at J, with 9 bases in the middle. This CDR3 is built from 13 residues. The germline V gene encodes CDR1 MDHEN and CDR2 SYDVKM. DNA for the CDR3: TGTGCCATCCAGGATGCAACTAATGAAAAACTGTTTTTT. This codes for CAIQDATNEKLFF.

The CDR3 reads CAISESVGGLYGYTF. The CDR3 coding sequence is TGTGCCATCAGTGAGTCGGTCGGGGGTCTCTATGGCTACACCTTC. V is TRBV10-3 and J is TRBJ1-2; possible D gene TRBD1, 5 bases. Germline assignment: CDR1 ENHRY and CDR2 SYGVKD. The CDR3 consists of 15 residues. Trimming removed 0 bases from V and 4 bases from J, with 12 bases in between.

This sequence joins TRBV28 and TRBJ2-1; D possibly corresponds to TRBD1 (6 bases). The CDR3 is 13 residues long. Germline V gene data show CDR1 as MDHEN and CDR2 as SYDVKM. V lost 10 bases and J lost 7, with 17 bases in between. The CDR3 spells CATKPNRANEQFF. The CDR3 DNA reads as TGTGCCACCAAACCCAACAGGGCGAATGAGCAGTTCTTC.

In its sample, this clone was seen a few times. The chain joins TRBV6-5 to TRBJ1-2; 7 bases are a match to TRBD1. Unmatched junction bases numbered 14, after V lost 6 bases and J lost 10 bases. This CDR3 is 14 amino acids long. The germline CDR1 and CDR2 sequences are MNHEY and SVGAGI. The CDR3, as DNA: TGTGCCAGCAGGAAACAGGGGAGAAGCATTTCCTACACCTTC. Amino acid sequence: CASRKQGRSISYTF.

With respect to this clone: One junction end does not reproduce the germline sequence, and a read error may be involved. The chain has TRBV11-3 and TRBJ2-5; perhaps TRBD1 as D (5 bases). This CDR3 region has 13 residues. Germline V gene data show CDR1 as SGHNT and CDR2 as YENEEA. CDR3 sequence: CASSLDPGRPQDF. CDR3 nucleotides: TGTGCCAGCAGCTTAGATCCGGGCAGACCACAGGACTTC. The full variable domain, in which reference TRBV11-3 and TRBJ2-5 provide the parts outside the CDR3, is EAGVVQSPRYKIIEKKQPVAFWCNPISGHNTLYWYLQNLGQGPELLIRYENEEAVDDSQLPKDRFSAERLKGVDSTLKIQPAELGDSAVYLCASSLDPGRPQDFGPGTRLLVL.

The chain carries TRBV2 and TRBJ2-5; possible D gene TRBD1, 5 bases. Near its end, the DNA agrees better with TRBJ2-7, so the J call may be wrong. CDR1 and CDR2 from the germline V gene are SNHLY and FYNNEI. The CDR3 totals 14 residues. The CDR3 DNA follows: TGTGCCAGCAGTCTCTCAACAGGAAACTACGAGCAGTACTTC. This sequence encodes CASSLSTGNYEQYF.

This chain links TRBV5-8 with TRBJ1-3, with 12 nucleotides matching TRBD1. CDR3 length: 16 residues. The germline V gene has CDR1 SGHTS and CDR2 YDEGEE. The trim removed 2 bases at V and 2 bases at J, leaving 2 bases unmatched. The CDR3 nucleotides read TGTGCCAGCAGCTTCGGGACAGGGGGCCCTGGAAACACCATATATTTT. Amino acid sequence: CASSFGTGGPGNTIYF. The complete variable domain, with remaining parts taken from reference TRBV5-8 and TRBJ1-3, reads EAGVTQSPTHLIKTRGQQATLRCSPISGHTSVYWYQQALGLGLQFLLWYDEGEERNRGNFPPRFSGRQFPNYSSELNVNALELEDSALYLCASSFGTGGPGNTIYFGEGSWLTVV.

The gene calls are TRBV9 and TRBJ1-1; the D gene is possibly TRBD1 (6 bases). In germline, CDR1 is SGDLS, CDR2 YYNGEE. CDR3 length equals 13 residues. V shed 7 bases and J shed 3 bases, with 13 bases lying between them. The CDR3 bases are TGTGCCAGCCTTCGGGGGGCGGACACTGAAGCTTTCTTT. Encoded protein: CASLRGADTEAFF. Full variable domain (outside the CDR3, taken from reference TRBV9 and TRBJ1-1): DSGVTQTPKHLITATGQRVTLRCSPRSGDLSVYWYQQSLDQGLQFLIQYYNGEERAKGNILERFSAQQFPDLHSELNLSSLELGDSALYFCASLRGADTEAFFGQGTRLTVV.

The V gene is TRBV11-3, the J gene TRBJ1-4; 12 bases are shared with TRBD1. Trimming at V came to 7 bases and at J to 10 bases, leaving 7 bases not matched to a gene. From germline, CDR1 is SGHNT and CDR2 YENEEA. The CDR3 extends over 14 amino acids. Written as DNA, the CDR3 is TGTGCCAGCACCTTGGGGACAGGGGGCACAAAACTGTTTTTT. It specifies CASTLGTGGTKLFF.

The chain joins TRBV7-9 to TRBJ2-5; 9 nucleotides agree with TRBD2. Trimming removed 5 bases from V and 5 bases from J; junction bases left unmatched: 6. The CDR3 consists of 14 residues. Looked up from germline, CDR1 is SEHNR and CDR2 is FQNEAQ (reference sequence). CDR3 amino acids: CASSRAGGAETQYF. DNA of the CDR3: TGTGCCAGCAGCCGAGCGGGAGGTGCGGAGACCCAGTACTTC.

This chain links TRBV7-6 with TRBJ2-5; possible D gene TRBD2, 6 bases. In germline, CDR1 is SGHVS, CDR2 FNYEAQ. The CDR3 loop spans 14 amino acids. Trimming stripped 4 bases from V and 7 bases from J, with 16 bases between. Here the CDR3 reads CASSSLVGGGTQYF. CDR3 coding DNA: TGTGCCAGCAGCTCCCTTGTGGGAGGAGGGACCCAGTACTTC.

The rearrangement joins TRBV28 to TRBJ2-3, with D hard to call. Germline V gene sequence: CDR1 MDHEN, CDR2 SYDVKM. The CDR3 sequence is 13 residues long. Trimming stripped 2 bases from V and 5 bases from J, with 8 bases between. CDR3 in DNA: TGTGCCAGCAGTTTAACTCAAGAAGATACGCAGTATTTT. It codes for CASSLTQEDTQYF.

This clone showed up just once. CDR3 sequence reads: CASSLVGRAETQYF. For the CDR3, the DNA is TGTGCCAGCAGCTTGGTAGGCAGGGCAGAGACCCAGTACTTC. This chain uses TRBV5-6 with TRBJ2-5; perhaps TRBD1 as D (5 bases). Trimming pared 0 bases from V and 4 bases from J, leaving 10 bases between. The CDR3 runs to 14 residues. The germline V gene has CDR1 SGHDT and CDR2 YYEEEE.

The chain has TRBV7-3 and TRBJ2-7; 11 bases fit TRBD2. Germline V CDR1 and CDR2: SGHTA, FQGTGA. The CDR3 spans 14 residues. Trimming cost V 2 bases and J 4 bases; bases outside gene matches: 1. For the CDR3, the DNA is TGTGCCAGCAGCTTAGCTAGCGGGAGGTACGAGCAGTACTTC. Translation gives CASSLASGRYEQYF.

Note on this clone: The junction departs from the called germline gene at one end, perhaps through a read error. The CDR3 bases are TGTGCCAGCAGCTTTGCGGGGTCTGGGGCCAACGGCCTGACTTTC. Encoded protein: CASSFAGSGANGLTF. V is TRBV11-3 and J is TRBJ2-6; D might be TRBD2 (6 bases). Germline-derived CDR1 and CDR2 are SGHNT and YENEEA. The CDR3 contains 15 residues.

V and J are TRBV12-5 and TRBJ2-3; 9 bases map to TRBD1. After removal of 5 bases from V and 3 bases from J, the junction contained 6 bases not matched to a gene. Germline V gives CDR1 LGHNT, CDR2 FRNRAP. CDR3 length: 15 residues. The CDR3 sequence is CASGEQGARTDTQYF. CDR3 DNA sequence: TGTGCTAGTGGTGAACAGGGGGCACGGACAGATACGCAGTATTTT. Based on the CDR3 plus reference TRBV12-5 and TRBJ2-3, the full variable domain is DARVTQTPRHKVTEMGQEVTMRCQPILGHNTVFWYRQTMMQGLELLAYFRNRAPLDDSGMPKDRFSAEMPDATLATLKIQPSEPRDSAVYFCASGEQGARTDTQYFGPGTRLTVL.

The chain recombines TRBV27 with TRBJ1-3; D perhaps matches TRBD1 (5 bases). The V end was cut by 2 bases, the J end by 4 bases, with 21 bases between. The CDR3 spans 18 residues. Germline loops: CDR1 MNHEY, CDR2 SMNVEV (reference sequence). The CDR3 DNA sequence: TGTGCCAGCAGTTTAACGCAGGGTGGATTTTCGTCCGGAAACACCATATATTTT. Amino acid sequence: CASSLTQGGFSSGNTIYF.

This sequence joins TRBV6-6 and TRBJ1-3; TRBD1 aligns across 7 bases. Germline V gene data show CDR1 as MNHNY and CDR2 as SVGAGI (reference sequence). The trim removed 10 bases at V and 0 bases at J, leaving 9 bases unmatched. The CDR3 totals 15 residues. The CDR3 here is CATDNHRGSGNTIYF. CDR3 DNA sequence: TGTGCCACCGATAACCACAGGGGCTCTGGAAACACCATATATTTT.

CDR3 amino acids: CASSLRGTNTEAFF. Here the CDR3 DNA reads TGTGCCAGCAGCTTGAGGGGGACCAACACTGAAGCTTTCTTT. V usage is TRBV5-8 and J usage is TRBJ1-1, with D tentatively TRBD1 (6 bases). CDR1 and CDR2 from the germline V gene are SGHTS and YDEGEE. The CDR3 consists of 14 residues. The V gene lost 1 base and the J gene lost 2 bases, with 9 bases spanning the gap.

This clone has a single count. The chain is built from TRBV7-2 and TRBJ2-7; a possible D gene is TRBD2 (6 bases). This CDR3 is built from 17 residues. Germline CDR1 is SGHTA and CDR2 is FQGNSA. Trimming left V 5 bases short and J 3 bases short, with 23 bases between. Written as DNA, the CDR3 is TGTGCCAGCAGCCATCCATCGATATCGACTAGTTTCTACGAGCAGTACTTC. This sequence encodes CASSHPSISTSFYEQYF.

The CDR3 spells CASSLAAGGWYNEQFF. In DNA, the CDR3 is TGTGCCAGCAGCTTGGCCGCGGGAGGGTGGTACAATGAGCAGTTCTTC. The genes are TRBV5-4 and TRBJ2-1, with TRBD2 identical over 9 bases. The length of the CDR3 is 16 residues. Germline CDR1 and CDR2: SGHNT and YYREEE (reference sequence). Trimming at V came to 0 bases and at J to 4 bases, leaving 5 bases not matched to a gene.

Concerning this clone itself: The conserved phenylalanine or tryptophan normally closing the CDR3 is absent here, so this likely arose from a read error. No DNA is shown, since the ends of the CDR3 on it are uncertain; the CDR3 is the one TCRdb lists. The chain employs TRBV7-8 and TRBJ1-2; the D segment call TRBD1 is taken from the table without a DNA check. The CDR3 is 17 amino acids long, termini counted. From germline, CDR1 is SGHVS and CDR2 FQNEAQ. CDR3 in amino acids: CASSLRGTGVVESGTSI.

The chain employs TRBV15 and TRBJ2-1; perhaps TRBD1 as D (7 bases). CDR3 size: 15 residues. Per germline, CDR1 LNHNV and CDR2 YYDKDF (reference sequence). Trimming took 7 bases from V and 6 from J, leaving 19 bases between them. CDR3 DNA: TGTGCCACCAATAACCGGCGCCAGGGGGGCAATGAGCAGTTCTTC. Its protein is CATNNRRQGGNEQFF.

This clone was seen a few times. The chain recombines TRBV7-2 with TRBJ2-5, with a weak D call TRBD2 (7 bases). The CDR3 has 12 residues. The germline CDR1 and CDR2 sequences are SGHTA and FQGNSA. The V gene lost 6 bases and the J gene lost 5 bases, with 10 bases spanning the gap. The DNA of the CDR3 is TGTGCCAGCAGAAAGGGGGGGGAGACCCAGTACTTC. Its protein is CASRKGGETQYF.

V and J are TRBV19 and TRBJ2-1; 12 bases agree with TRBD2. The CDR3 contains 16 residues. The V and J ends lost 5 bases and 4 bases, in that order; junction bases with no gene match: 6. Germline CDR1 LNHDA, CDR2 SQIVND (reference sequence). The CDR3: CASSPGTSGPYNEQFF. In DNA form, the CDR3 reads TGTGCCAGTAGTCCAGGGACTAGCGGGCCATACAATGAGCAGTTCTTC.

V is TRBV11-3 and J is TRBJ2-7; 7 nucleotides line up with TRBD2. Germline lookup yields CDR1 SGHNT and CDR2 YENEEA. The trim removed 3 bases at V and 5 bases at J, leaving 4 bases unmatched. There are 13 residues in the CDR3. CDR3 sequence: CASSLGGTDEQYF. DNA for the CDR3: TGTGCCAGCAGCTTGGGGGGGACTGACGAGCAGTACTTC.

The CDR3 loop is CASSSERQPGTYGYTF. CDR3 nucleotide sequence: TGTGCCAGCAGTTCCGAACGACAGCCCGGGACTTATGGCTACACCTTC. V and J are TRBV6-5 and TRBJ1-2, with a tentative D call TRBD1 (5 bases). With 4 bases removed from V and 5 bases from J, the gap between germline ends came to 20 bases. Germline-derived CDR1 and CDR2 are MNHEY and SVGAGI. The CDR3 extends over 16 amino acids.

This clone was picked up a small number of times. This chain connects TRBV7-3 to TRBJ2-2; TRBD2 aligns across 10 bases. Germline loops: CDR1 SGHTA, CDR2 FQGTGA. Trimming cost V 7 bases and J 6 bases; bases outside gene matches: 8. This CDR3 has 15 amino acids. This chain's CDR3 is CASTLGLAGAGELFF. The CDR3 DNA follows: TGTGCCAGCACCCTGGGGCTAGCGGGAGCCGGGGAGCTGTTTTTT.

The rearrangement joins TRBV29-1 to TRBJ2-3, with a possible D match to TRBD1 (5 bases). This CDR3 has 13 residues. V was trimmed by 2 bases and J by 4 bases, leaving 10 bases between them. The germline V gene has CDR1 SQVTM and CDR2 ANQGSEA. The CDR3 sequence: CSVETGRADTQYF. The CDR3 bases are TGCAGCGTTGAAACAGGCAGGGCAGATACGCAGTATTTT.